This T cell receptor (beta chain) was sequenced during a study of blood T cell repertoires in COVID-19. Study context: Spain, Italy and the United States supplied samples that represented acute and convalescent COVID-19. Sources were T cells, B-cell-depleted T cells, or PBMCs; the material itself was cDNA or gDNA.

The length of the CDR3 is 15 residues. The V gene's germline CDR1 is SGHAT and CDR2 FQNNGV. Deletions cut 0 bases from V and 4 bases from J, with 10 bases between. In the original processing: Nucleated cell counts were estimated from reference gene primer amplification. Profiled with immunoSEQ multiplex PCR; TCRdb holds only in-frame clones, not every one. V and J calls and clone size follow that table, whereas D and trimming were derived from the DNA. The table includes 70,000 to 85,000 clones, 83% detected once. The sample consisted of peripheral blood. The TCR was taken from a man at least 80 years old with active or convalescent COVID-19. The genes are TRBV11-2 and TRBJ1-3, with D possibly matching TRBD1 (5 bases). CDR3 sequence (DNA): TGTGCCAGCAGCTTAGACAGGGTAGCAGGAAACACCATATATTTT. The encoded protein is CASSLDRVAGNTIYF.